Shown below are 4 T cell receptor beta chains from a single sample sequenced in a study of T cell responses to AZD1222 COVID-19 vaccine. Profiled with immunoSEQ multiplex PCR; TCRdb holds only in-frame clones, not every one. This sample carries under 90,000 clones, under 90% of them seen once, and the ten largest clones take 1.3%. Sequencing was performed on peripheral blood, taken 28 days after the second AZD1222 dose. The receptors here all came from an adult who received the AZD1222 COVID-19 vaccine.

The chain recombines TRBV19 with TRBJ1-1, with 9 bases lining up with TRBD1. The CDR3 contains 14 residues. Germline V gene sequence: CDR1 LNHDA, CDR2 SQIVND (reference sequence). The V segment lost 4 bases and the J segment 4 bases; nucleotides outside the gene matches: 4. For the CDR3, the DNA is TGTGCCAGTAGTAGCACAGGGGGCGTCACTGAAGCTTTCTTT. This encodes CASSSTGGVTEAFF. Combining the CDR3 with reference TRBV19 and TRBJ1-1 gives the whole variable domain DGGITQSPKYLFRKEGQNVTLSCEQNLNHDAMYWYRQDPGQGLRLIYYSQIVNDFQKGDIAEGYSVSREKKESFPLTVTSAQKNPTAFYLCASSSTGGVTEAFFGQGTRLTVV.

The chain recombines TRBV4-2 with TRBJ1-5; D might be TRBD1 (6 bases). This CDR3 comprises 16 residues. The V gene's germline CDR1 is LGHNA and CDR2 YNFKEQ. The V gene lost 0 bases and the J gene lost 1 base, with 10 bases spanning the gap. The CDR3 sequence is CASSQDVDRSNQPQHF. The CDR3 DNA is TGTGCCAGCAGCCAAGATGTGGACAGAAGCAATCAGCCCCAGCATTTT.

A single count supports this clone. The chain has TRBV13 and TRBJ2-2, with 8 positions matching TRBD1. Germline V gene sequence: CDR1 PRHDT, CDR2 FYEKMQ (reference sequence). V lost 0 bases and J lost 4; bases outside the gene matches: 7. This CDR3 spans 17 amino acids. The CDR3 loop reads CASSLGLGQGGTGELFF. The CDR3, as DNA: TGTGCCAGCAGCTTAGGCCTAGGACAGGGTGGCACCGGGGAGCTGTTTTTT.

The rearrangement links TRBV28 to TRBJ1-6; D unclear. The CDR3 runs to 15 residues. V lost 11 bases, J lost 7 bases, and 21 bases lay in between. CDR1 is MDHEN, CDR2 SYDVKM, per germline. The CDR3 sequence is CAASEAPASNSPLHF. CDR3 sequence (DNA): TGTGCCGCGTCCGAAGCCCCCGCATCAAATTCACCCCTCCACTTT.